The 19 T cell receptor beta chains presented below share a single source sample, sequenced in a study of blood T cell repertoires in COVID-19. Sequencing was performed with immunoSEQ multiplex PCR; in TCRdb, only in-frame clones are kept and a portion is missing. The sample includes 300,000 to 400,000 clones, 80% to 90% of them seen just once. Sequenced sample: PBMCs or T cells enriched from blood (not recorded which). These receptors all stem from a woman in her thirties or forties with acute COVID-19.

The chain employs TRBV18 and TRBJ2-5; possible D gene TRBD2, 6 bases. Trimming cost V 3 bases and J 5 bases, with 22 bases left between them. Germline assignment: CDR1 KGHSH and CDR2 LQKENI. CDR3 length equals 17 residues. CDR3 sequence reads: CASSPGGSGIGKETQYF. The CDR3 region has the DNA TGTGCCAGCTCACCGGGAGGCTCAGGGATTGGCAAGGAGACCCAGTACTTC. Full variable domain (rest looked up from reference TRBV18 and TRBJ2-5): NAGVMQNPRHLVRRRGQEARLRCSPMKGHSHVYWYRQLPEEGLKFMVYLQKENIIDESGMPKERFSAEFPKEGPSILRIQQVVRGDSAAYFCASSPGGSGIGKETQYFGPGTRLLVL.

The chain uses TRBV27 and TRBJ2-7, with no clear D. CDR3 length: 13 residues. Trimming stripped 3 bases from V and 1 base from J, with 7 bases between. From germline, CDR1 is MNHEY and CDR2 SMNVEV (reference sequence). CDR3 amino acids: CASSFGRSYEQYF. The CDR3 coding sequence is TGTGCCAGCAGTTTCGGCAGGTCCTACGAGCAGTACTTC.

This clone showed up just once. The J gene is TRBJ2-1, the V gene TRBV7-9; 10 bases are a match to TRBD1. Per germline, CDR1 SEHNR and CDR2 FQNEAQ (reference sequence). V lost 7 bases to trimming and J lost 9 bases; unmatched junction nucleotides: 15. CDR3 size: 16 residues. CDR3 residues: CASTQGRDRGEGEQFF. The CDR3 DNA is TGTGCCAGCACCCAAGGGAGGGACAGGGGAGAGGGTGAGCAGTTCTTC.

This chain connects TRBV19 to TRBJ1-5, with a tentative D call TRBD1 (6 bases). Trimming took 7 bases from V and 9 from J, leaving 22 bases between them. Per the germline V gene, CDR1 is LNHDA and CDR2 is SQIVND (reference sequence). CDR3 length: 15 amino acids. CDR3 region: CASIGRGQGIRPQHF. Written as DNA, the CDR3 is TGTGCCAGTATTGGGAGGGGACAAGGTATTCGGCCCCAGCATTTT.

The V call is TRBV5-4, the J call TRBJ1-5, with a weak D call TRBD1 (5 bases). The V and J ends lost 2 bases and 5 bases respectively, with 14 bases between them. The length of the CDR3 is 15 residues. Germline lookup yields CDR1 SGHNT and CDR2 YYREEE (reference sequence). In DNA, the CDR3 is TGTGCCAGCAGCTTAGGAGGGGAGGGAGATCAGCCCCAGCATTTT. Translated, it gives CASSLGGEGDQPQHF.

The genes are TRBV11-2 and TRBJ2-1; 7 bases are a match to TRBD2. Trimming cost V 5 bases and J 0 bases; bases outside gene matches: 4. Germline V gives CDR1 SGHAT, CDR2 FQNNGV. This CDR3 has 15 amino acids. This CDR3 reads CASSIAGSSYNEQFF. CDR3 nucleotide sequence: TGTGCCAGCAGCATAGCGGGTAGCTCCTACAATGAGCAGTTCTTC.

The rearrangement uses TRBV11-2 and TRBJ1-5; 7 bases are shared with TRBD1. This CDR3 comprises 15 residues. Germline V gene lookup returns CDR1 SGHAT and CDR2 FQNNGV. Trimming took 1 base from V and 3 from J; bases not matched to a gene: 3. CDR3 protein: CASSLGRGDNQPQHF. The CDR3, as DNA: TGTGCCAGCAGCTTAGGCAGGGGGGACAATCAGCCCCAGCATTTT.

V is TRBV5-1 and J is TRBJ2-1; the D is unclear. The CDR3 is 15 amino acids. Germline V gene lookup returns CDR1 SGHRS and CDR2 YFSETQ. V gave up 0 bases and J gave up 5 bases, with 12 bases separating them. CDR3 protein: CASSLDRNPNNEQFF. CDR3 bases: TGCGCCAGCAGCTTGGACAGAAACCCCAACAATGAGCAGTTCTTC.

This clone came up once. The chain couples TRBV19 to TRBJ1-2; D is undetermined. This CDR3 contains 13 residues. V dropped 3 bases and J dropped 2 bases, with 7 bases sitting between them. The germline gives CDR1 LNHDA, CDR2 SQIVND (reference sequence). As DNA, the CDR3 is TGTGCCAGTAGTATCCGGGTCAACTATGGCTACACCTTC. Residues: CASSIRVNYGYTF.

The chain is built from TRBV4-3 and TRBJ2-6; 8 positions match TRBD2. V was pared by 1 base and J by 1 base, with 0 bases of the junction left unmatched. The CDR3 has 16 amino acids. Germline CDR1 reads LGHNA; CDR2 reads YSLEER. The DNA for the CDR3 is TGCGCCAGCAGCCAAGGCGGGGGGTCTGGGGCCAACGTCCTGACTTTC. It encodes CASSQGGGSGANVLTF.

This sequence joins TRBV2 and TRBJ1-2, with TRBD1 matching over 7 bases. The CDR3 length is 13 residues. Trimming removed 7 bases from V and 6 bases from J; junction bases left unmatched: 8. Per the germline V gene, CDR1 is SNHLY and CDR2 is FYNNEI. CDR3 DNA: TGTGCCAGCACCGGAGACAGGGTTGATGGCTACACCTTC. It is translated as CASTGDRVDGYTF.

The chain employs TRBV4-1 and TRBJ2-5, with TRBD2 matching 8 bases. Losses at the gene ends were 0 bases for V and 5 bases for J; bases not matched to a gene: 2. The CDR3 runs 14 residues. The germline gives CDR1 MGHRA, CDR2 YSYEKL. The CDR3 DNA reads TGCGCCAGCAGCCAAGATCGGGGGGGGGAGACCCAGTACTTC. Translating gives CASSQDRGGETQYF.

Points on this clone: Mismatch with germline at one junction end may stem from a read error. The chain is built from TRBV9 and TRBJ1-2, with 8 positions matching TRBD1. The length of the CDR3 is 15 residues. CDR1 and CDR2 (germline): SGDLS, YYNGEE. CDR3 coding DNA: TGTGCCAGCAGCGTAGGGGGGACAGGTATTGGATTATTGGACTTC. Its protein is CASSVGGTGIGLLDF.

The chain recombines TRBV5-1 with TRBJ2-7; TRBD2 matches 10 bases. Germline V gene lookup returns CDR1 SGHRS and CDR2 YFSETQ. The CDR3 consists of 16 residues. V was clipped by 1 base and J by 6 bases; unmatched bases: 10. The CDR3 DNA reads TGCGCCAGCAGCTTGCAAGCTAGCGGGAGTCTTGGCGAGCAGTACTTC. Its translation: CASSLQASGSLGEQYF.

The chain recombines TRBV6-6 with TRBJ2-7, with TRBD1 identical over 8 bases. Per the germline V gene, CDR1 is MNHNY and CDR2 is SVGAGI (reference sequence). This CDR3 is built from 14 residues. Trimming removed 7 bases from V and 3 bases from J; junction bases left unmatched: 8. Here the CDR3 DNA reads TGTGCCAGCAACCCAGGGGGCAGCAACTACGAGCAGTACTTC. Translated: CASNPGGSNYEQYF.

The CDR3 coding sequence is TGTGCCAGCAGTCCCCCGACAGGGCGCAATCAGCCCCAGCATTTT. Translating it yields CASSPPTGRNQPQHF. This rearrangement joins TRBV28 to TRBJ1-5; 7 bases are a match to TRBD1. This CDR3 has 15 residues. V was clipped by 5 bases and J by 2 bases; unmatched bases: 6. Germline assignment: CDR1 MDHEN and CDR2 SYDVKM.

The V call is TRBV5-1, the J call TRBJ1-6; D may be TRBD1 (5 bases). V was clipped by 0 bases and J by 13 bases, with 17 bases between them. The CDR3 extends over 15 amino acids. Germline V gene lookup returns CDR1 SGHRS and CDR2 YFSETQ. The CDR3 protein is CASSLDTSLRGPLHF. The CDR3 DNA reads TGCGCCAGCAGCTTGGATACCTCTTTACGGGGGCCCCTCCACTTT.

This clone appeared a single time. The chain uses TRBV9 and TRBJ1-2; D gene uncertain. CDR1 and CDR2 (germline): SGDLS, YYNGEE. Trimming left V 3 bases short and J 3 bases short, with 12 bases between. This CDR3 comprises 14 residues. CDR3 nucleotide sequence: TGTGCCAGCAGCGCCTATCCAAAGTACTATGGCTACACCTTC. It specifies CASSAYPKYYGYTF.

This clone was found many times. The chain combines TRBV3-1 (or the pseudogene TRBV3-2) with TRBJ2-3; 7 bases are a match to TRBD2. V was pared by 7 bases and J by 4 bases, with 8 bases of the junction left unmatched. Germline assignment: CDR1 LGHDT and CDR2 YNNKEL (reference sequence). This CDR3 spans 14 amino acids. The CDR3 region is CASKRGGEADTQYF. The CDR3 bases are TGTGCCAGCAAGAGGGGAGGGGAGGCAGATACGCAGTATTTT.